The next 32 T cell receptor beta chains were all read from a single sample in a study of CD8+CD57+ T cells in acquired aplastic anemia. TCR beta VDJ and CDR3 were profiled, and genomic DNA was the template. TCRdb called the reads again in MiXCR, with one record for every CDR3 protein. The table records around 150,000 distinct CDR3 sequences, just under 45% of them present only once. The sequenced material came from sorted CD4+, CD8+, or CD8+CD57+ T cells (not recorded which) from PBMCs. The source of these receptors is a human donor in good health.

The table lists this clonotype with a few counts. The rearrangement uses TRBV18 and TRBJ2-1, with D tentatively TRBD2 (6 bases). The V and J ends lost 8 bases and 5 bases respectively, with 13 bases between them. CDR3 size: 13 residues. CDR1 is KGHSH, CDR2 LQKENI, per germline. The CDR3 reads CASPSEEDNEQFF. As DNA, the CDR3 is TGTGCCAGCCCTAGCGAGGAAGACAATGAGCAGTTCTTC.

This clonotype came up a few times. The CDR3 coding sequence is TGCAGCGTTGAAAGGGGGTCTGGGGCCAACGTCCTGACTTTC. Encoded protein: CSVERGSGANVLTF. The chain employs TRBV29-1 and TRBJ2-6; D may be TRBD1 (6 bases). The ends were cut back, 2 bases at V and 1 base at J, with 6 bases in the middle. Germline lookup yields CDR1 SQVTM and CDR2 ANQGSEA. The CDR3 has 14 residues.

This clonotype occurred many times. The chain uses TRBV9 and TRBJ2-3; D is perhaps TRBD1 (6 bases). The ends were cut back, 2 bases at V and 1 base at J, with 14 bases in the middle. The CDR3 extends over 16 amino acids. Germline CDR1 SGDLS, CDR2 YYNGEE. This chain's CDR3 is CASSVDQGPRTDTQYF. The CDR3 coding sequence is TGTGCCAGCAGCGTCGATCAGGGGCCTCGCACAGATACGCAGTATTTT.

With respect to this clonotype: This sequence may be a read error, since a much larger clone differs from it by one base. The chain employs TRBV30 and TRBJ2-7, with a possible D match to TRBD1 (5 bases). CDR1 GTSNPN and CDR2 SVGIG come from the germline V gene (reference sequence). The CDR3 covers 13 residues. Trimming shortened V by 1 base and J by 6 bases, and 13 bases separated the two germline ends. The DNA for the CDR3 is TGTGCCTGGAGTGCGACAGAGTTGGGCGAGCAGTACTTC. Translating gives CAWSATELGEQYF.

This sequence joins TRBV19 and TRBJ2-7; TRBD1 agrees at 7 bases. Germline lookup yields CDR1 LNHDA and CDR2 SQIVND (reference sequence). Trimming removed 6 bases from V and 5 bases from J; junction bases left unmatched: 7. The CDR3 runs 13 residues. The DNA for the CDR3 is TGTGCCAGTAGGCCGACAGGGATGAACGAGCAGTACTTC. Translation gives CASRPTGMNEQYF.

Here the CDR3 reads CATSSARDQGANTGELFF. CDR3 DNA sequence: TGTGCCACCAGCAGTGCTAGAGATCAGGGTGCGAACACCGGGGAGCTGTTTTTT. The chain joins TRBV15 to TRBJ2-2; tentatively, D is TRBD1 (5 bases). Trimming took 3 bases from V and 0 from J, leaving 17 bases between them. The CDR3 is made up of 18 amino acids. Germline CDR1 is LNHNV and CDR2 is YYDKDF (reference sequence).

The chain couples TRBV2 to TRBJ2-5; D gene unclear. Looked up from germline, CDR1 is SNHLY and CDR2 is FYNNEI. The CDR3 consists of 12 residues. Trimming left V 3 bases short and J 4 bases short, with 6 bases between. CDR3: CASSELGETQYF. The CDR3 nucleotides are TGTGCCAGCAGTGAGTTGGGAGAGACCCAGTACTTC.

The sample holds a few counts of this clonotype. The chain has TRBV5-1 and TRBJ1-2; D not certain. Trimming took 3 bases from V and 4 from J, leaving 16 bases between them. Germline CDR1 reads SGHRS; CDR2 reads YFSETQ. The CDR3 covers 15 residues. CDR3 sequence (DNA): TGCGCCAGCAGCTCCCTCCCGGGAGACGGCTATGGCTACACCTTC. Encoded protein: CASSSLPGDGYGYTF.

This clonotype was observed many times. CDR3 sequence reads: CSARIGGEGSNSPLHF. CDR3 sequence (DNA): TGCAGTGCTAGAATCGGCGGGGAAGGTTCGAATTCACCCCTCCACTTT. The V call is TRBV20-1, the J call TRBJ1-6; D is undetermined. The CDR3 is made up of 16 amino acids. Trimming shortened V by 2 bases and J by 7 bases, and 18 bases separated the two germline ends. Germline V lookup: CDR1 DFQATT, CDR2 SNEGSKA (reference sequence).

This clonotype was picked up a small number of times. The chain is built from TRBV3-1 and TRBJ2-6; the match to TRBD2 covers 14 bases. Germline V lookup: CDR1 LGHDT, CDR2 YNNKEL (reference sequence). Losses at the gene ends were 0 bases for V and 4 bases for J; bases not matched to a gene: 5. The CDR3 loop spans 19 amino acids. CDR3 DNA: TGTGCCAGCAGCCAAGACCGACTAGCGGGAGGGTGGGGGGCCAACGTCCTGACTTTC. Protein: CASSQDRLAGGWGANVLTF.

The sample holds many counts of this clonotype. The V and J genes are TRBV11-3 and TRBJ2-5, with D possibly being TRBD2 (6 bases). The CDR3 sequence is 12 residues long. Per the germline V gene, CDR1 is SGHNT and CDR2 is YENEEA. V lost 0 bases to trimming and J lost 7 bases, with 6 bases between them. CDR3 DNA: TGTGCCAGCAGCTTAGAAGCGGGGACCCAGTACTTC. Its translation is CASSLEAGTQYF.

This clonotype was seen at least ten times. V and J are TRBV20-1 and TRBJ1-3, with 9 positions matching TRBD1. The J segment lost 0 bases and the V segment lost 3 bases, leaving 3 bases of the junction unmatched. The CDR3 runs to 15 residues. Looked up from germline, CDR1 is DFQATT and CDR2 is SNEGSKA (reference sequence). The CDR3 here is CSARDRGNSGNTIYF. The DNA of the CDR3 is TGCAGTGCTAGGGACAGGGGAAACTCTGGAAACACCATATATTTT.

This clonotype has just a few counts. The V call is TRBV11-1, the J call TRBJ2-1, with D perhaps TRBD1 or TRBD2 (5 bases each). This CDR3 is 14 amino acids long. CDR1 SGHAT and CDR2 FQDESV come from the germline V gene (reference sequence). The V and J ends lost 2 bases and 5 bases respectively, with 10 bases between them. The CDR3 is CASSLWGKDNEQFF. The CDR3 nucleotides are TGTGCCAGCAGCTTATGGGGGAAGGACAATGAGCAGTTCTTC.

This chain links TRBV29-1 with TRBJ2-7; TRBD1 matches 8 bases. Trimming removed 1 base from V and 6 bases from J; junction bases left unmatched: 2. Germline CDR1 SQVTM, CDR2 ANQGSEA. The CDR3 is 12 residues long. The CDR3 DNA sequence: TGCAGCGTTGAAGGACAGGGGCTCGAGCAGTACTTC. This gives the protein CSVEGQGLEQYF.

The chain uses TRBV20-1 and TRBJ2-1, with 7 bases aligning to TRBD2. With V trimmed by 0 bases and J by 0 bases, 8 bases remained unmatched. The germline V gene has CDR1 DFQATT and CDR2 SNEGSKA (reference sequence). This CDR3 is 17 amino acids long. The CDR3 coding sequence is TGCAGTGCTAGAGATATCGTGGGCGGGAGCTCCTACAATGAGCAGTTCTTC. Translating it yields CSARDIVGGSSYNEQFF.

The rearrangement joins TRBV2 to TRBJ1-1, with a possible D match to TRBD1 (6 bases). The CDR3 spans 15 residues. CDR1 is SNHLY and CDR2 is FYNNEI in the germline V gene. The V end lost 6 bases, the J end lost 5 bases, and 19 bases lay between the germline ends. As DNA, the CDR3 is TGTGCCAGCAGCCGATCCACAGGGAGAGGGACTGAAGCTTTCTTT. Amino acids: CASSRSTGRGTEAFF.

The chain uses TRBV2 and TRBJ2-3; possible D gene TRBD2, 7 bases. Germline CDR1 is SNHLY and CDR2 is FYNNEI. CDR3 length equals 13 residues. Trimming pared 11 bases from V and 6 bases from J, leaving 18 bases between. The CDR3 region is CALKGGGRDTQYF. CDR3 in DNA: TGTGCCCTCAAGGGGGGGGGCCGGGATACGCAGTATTTT.

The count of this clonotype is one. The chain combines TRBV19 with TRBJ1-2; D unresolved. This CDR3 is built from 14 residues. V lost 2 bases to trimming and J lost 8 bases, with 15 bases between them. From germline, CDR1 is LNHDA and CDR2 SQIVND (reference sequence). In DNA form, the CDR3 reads TGTGCCAGTAGTATACAAGGAGGTATGAGAGGCTACACCTTC. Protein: CASSIQGGMRGYTF.

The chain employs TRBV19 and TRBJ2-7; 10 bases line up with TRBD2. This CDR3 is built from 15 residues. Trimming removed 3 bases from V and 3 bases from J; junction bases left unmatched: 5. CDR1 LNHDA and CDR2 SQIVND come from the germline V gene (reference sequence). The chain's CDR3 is CASSMKASGSYEQYF. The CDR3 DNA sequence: TGTGCCAGTAGTATGAAGGCTAGCGGGAGCTACGAGCAGTACTTC.

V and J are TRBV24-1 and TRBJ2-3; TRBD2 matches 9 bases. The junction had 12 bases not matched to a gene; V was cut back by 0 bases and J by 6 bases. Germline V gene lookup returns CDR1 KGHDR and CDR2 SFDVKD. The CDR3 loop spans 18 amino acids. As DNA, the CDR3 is TGTGCCACCAGTGATTTGCGGCTAGCGGGGTCAAAAGTGGATACGCAGTATTTT. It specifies CATSDLRLAGSKVDTQYF.

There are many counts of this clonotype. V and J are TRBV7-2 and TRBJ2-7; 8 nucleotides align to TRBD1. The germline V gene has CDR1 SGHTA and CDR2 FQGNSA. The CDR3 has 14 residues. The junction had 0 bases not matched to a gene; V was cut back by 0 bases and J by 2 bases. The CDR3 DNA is TGTGCCAGCAGCTTAGCGGGACAGGCCTACGAGCAGTACTTC. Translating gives CASSLAGQAYEQYF.

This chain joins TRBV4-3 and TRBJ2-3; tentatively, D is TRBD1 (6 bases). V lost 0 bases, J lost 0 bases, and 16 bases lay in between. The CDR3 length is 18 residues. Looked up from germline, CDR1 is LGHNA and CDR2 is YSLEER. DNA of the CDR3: TGCGCCAGCAGCCAAGATACGGTGACAGGAACTAGCACAGATACGCAGTATTTT. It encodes CASSQDTVTGTSTDTQYF.

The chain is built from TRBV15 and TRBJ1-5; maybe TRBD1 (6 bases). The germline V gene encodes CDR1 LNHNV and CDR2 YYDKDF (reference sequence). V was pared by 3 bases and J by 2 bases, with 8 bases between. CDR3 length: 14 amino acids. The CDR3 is CATSRDSRNQPQHF. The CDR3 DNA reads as TGTGCCACCAGCAGGGACAGCCGCAATCAGCCCCAGCATTTT. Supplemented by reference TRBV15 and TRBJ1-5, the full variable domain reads DAMVIQNPRYQVTQFGKPVTLSCSQTLNHNVMYWYQQKSSQAPKLLFHYYDKDFNNEADTPDNFQSRRPNTSFCFLDIRSPGLGDTAMYLCATSRDSRNQPQHFGDGTRLSIL.

For the CDR3, the DNA is TGTGCCAGCAGGGGGACTAGCGGGCGGGAGACCCAGTACTTC. Protein product: CASRGTSGRETQYF. The V and J genes are TRBV2 and TRBJ2-5; 12 bases line up with TRBD2. The V and J ends lost 6 bases and 5 bases, in that order; junction bases with no gene match: 4. The CDR3 sequence is 14 residues long. CDR1 SNHLY and CDR2 FYNNEI come from the germline V gene.

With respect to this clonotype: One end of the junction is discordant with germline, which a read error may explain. The CDR3 loop is CATSDMSGGPETQYF. DNA for the CDR3: TGTGCCACCAGTGATATGAGCGGGGGGCCTGAGACCCAGTACTTC. The rearrangement uses TRBV25-1 and TRBJ2-5; 9 bases agree with TRBD2. The CDR3 covers 15 residues. CDR1 and CDR2 (germline): MGHDK, SYGVNS.

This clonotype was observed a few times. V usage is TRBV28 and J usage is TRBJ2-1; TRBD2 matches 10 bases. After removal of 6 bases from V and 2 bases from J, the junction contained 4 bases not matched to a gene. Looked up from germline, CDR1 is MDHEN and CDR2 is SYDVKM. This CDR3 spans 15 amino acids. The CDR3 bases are TGTGCCAGCAGAGAGAGCGGGAGGGCCTACAATGAGCAGTTCTTC. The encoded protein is CASRESGRAYNEQFF.

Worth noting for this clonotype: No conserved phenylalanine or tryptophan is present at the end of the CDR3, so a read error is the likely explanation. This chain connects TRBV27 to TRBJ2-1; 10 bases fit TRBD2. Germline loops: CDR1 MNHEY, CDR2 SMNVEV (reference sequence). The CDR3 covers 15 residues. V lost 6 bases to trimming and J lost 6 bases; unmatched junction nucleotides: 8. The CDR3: CASRKARLAGNEQFS. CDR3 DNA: TGTGCCAGCAGGAAAGCTCGACTAGCGGGCAATGAGCAGTTCTCC.

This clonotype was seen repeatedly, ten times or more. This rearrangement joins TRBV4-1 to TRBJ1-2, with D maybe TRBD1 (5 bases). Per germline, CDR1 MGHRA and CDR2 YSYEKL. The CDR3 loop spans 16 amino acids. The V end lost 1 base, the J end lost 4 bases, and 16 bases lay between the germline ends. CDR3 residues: CASSQVPAGTGYGYTF. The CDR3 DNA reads TGCGCCAGCAGCCAAGTTCCAGCAGGGACCGGCTATGGCTACACCTTC.

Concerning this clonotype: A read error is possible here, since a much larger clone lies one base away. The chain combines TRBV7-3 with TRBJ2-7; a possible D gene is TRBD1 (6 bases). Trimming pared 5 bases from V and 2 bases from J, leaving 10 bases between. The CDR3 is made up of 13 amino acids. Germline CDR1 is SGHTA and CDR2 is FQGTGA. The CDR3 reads CASSEGQPYEQYF. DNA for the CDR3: TGTGCCAGCAGCGAAGGACAGCCCTACGAGCAGTACTTC.

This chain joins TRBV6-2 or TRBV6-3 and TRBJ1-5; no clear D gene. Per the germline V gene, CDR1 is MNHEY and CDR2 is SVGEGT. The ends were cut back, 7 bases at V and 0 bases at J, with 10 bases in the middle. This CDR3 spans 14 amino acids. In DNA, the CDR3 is TGTGCCAGCAAAGAAGCCTATAGCAATCAGCCCCAGCATTTT. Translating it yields CASKEAYSNQPQHF.

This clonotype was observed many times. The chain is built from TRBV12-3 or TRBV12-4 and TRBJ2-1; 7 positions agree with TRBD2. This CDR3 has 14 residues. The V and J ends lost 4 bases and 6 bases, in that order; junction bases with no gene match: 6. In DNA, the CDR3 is TGTGCCAGCAGTTGGAGCGGGACGTCCAATGAGCAGTTCTTC. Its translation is CASSWSGTSNEQFF.

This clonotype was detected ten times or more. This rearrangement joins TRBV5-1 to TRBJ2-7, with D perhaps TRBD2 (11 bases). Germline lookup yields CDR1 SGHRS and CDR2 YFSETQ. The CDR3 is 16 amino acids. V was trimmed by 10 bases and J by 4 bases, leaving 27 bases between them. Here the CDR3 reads CASRTGGLAGGYEQYF. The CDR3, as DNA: TGCGCCTCCAGGACAGGGGGGCTAGCGGGAGGTTACGAGCAGTACTTC.